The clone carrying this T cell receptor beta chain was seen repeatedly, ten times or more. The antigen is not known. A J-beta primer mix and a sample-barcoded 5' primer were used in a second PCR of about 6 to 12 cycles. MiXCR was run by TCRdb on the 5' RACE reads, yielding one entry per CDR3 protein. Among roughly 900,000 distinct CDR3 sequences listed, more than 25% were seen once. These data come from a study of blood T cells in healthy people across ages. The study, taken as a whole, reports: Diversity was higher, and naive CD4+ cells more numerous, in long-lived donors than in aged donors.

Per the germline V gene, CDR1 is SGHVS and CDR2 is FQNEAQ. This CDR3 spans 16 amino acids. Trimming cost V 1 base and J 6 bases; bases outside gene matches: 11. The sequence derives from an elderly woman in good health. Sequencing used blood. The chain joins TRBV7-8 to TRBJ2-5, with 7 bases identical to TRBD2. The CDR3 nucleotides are TGTGCCAGCAGCTTAGGGGGGGGTGTCCTTCCTCAGACCCAGTACTTC. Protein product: CASSLGGGVLPQTQYF.